This T cell receptor beta chain was recorded in a study of blood T cell repertoires in COVID-19. Study information: Samples came from the United States, Italy and Spain, spanning acute and convalescent COVID-19. PBMCs, B-cell-depleted T cells, or T cells provided the cDNA or gDNA that made up the material.

There are 8 residues in the CDR3. The sample holds one count of this clone. TCRdb's copy holds only in-frame clones and misses some; the assay was immunoSEQ multiplex PCR. Of more than 100,000 clones in the sample, 80% to 85% were seen once. Source material: peripheral blood. This receptor was obtained from an older woman with active or convalescent COVID-19. V and J are TRBV21-1 and TRBJ2-4; the D segment call TRBD2 is taken from the table without a DNA check. TRBV21-1 is deemed a pseudogene. The CDR3 loop is CASSKSFF. In DNA, the CDR3 is TGTGCCAGCAGCAAATCGTTCTTC.